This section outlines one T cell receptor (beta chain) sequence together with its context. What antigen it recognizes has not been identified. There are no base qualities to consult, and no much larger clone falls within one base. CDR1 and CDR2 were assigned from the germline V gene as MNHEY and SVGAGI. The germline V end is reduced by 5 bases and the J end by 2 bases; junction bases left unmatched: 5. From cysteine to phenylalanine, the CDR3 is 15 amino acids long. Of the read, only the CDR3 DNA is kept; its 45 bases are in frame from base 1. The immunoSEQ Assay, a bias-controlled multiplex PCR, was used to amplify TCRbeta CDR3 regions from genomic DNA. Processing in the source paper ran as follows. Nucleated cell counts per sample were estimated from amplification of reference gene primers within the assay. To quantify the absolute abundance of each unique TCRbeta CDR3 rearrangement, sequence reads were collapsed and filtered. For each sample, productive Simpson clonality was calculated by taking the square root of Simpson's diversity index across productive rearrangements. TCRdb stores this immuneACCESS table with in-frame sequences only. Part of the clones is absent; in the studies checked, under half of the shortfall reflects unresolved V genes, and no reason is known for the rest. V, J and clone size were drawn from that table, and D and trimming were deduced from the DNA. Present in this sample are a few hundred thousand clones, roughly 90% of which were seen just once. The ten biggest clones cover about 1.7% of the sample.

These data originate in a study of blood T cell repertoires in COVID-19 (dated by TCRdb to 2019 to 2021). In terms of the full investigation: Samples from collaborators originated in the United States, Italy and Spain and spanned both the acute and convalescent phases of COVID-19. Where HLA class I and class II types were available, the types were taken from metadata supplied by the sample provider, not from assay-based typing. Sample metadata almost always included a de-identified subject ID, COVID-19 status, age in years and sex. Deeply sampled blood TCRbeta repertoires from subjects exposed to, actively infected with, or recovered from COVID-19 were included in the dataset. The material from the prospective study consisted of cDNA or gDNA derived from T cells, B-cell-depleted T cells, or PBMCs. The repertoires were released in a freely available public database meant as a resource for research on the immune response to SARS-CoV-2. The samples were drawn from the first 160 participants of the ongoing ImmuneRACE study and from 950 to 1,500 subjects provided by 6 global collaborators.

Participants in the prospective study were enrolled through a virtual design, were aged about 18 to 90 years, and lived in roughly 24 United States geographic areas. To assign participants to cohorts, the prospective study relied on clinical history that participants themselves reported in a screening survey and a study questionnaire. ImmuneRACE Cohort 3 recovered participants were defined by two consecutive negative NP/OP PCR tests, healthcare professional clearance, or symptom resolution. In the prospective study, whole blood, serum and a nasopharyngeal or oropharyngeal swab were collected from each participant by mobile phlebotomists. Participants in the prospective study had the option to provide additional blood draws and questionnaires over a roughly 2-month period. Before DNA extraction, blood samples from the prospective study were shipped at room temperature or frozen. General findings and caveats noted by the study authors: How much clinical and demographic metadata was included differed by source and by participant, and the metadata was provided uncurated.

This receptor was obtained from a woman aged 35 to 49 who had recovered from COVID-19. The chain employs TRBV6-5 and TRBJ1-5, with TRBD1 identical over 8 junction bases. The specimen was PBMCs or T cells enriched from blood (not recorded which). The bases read TGTGCCAGCAGTCAGGACAGGGCTGGCAATCAGCCCCAGCATTTT. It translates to CASSQDRAGNQPQHF.